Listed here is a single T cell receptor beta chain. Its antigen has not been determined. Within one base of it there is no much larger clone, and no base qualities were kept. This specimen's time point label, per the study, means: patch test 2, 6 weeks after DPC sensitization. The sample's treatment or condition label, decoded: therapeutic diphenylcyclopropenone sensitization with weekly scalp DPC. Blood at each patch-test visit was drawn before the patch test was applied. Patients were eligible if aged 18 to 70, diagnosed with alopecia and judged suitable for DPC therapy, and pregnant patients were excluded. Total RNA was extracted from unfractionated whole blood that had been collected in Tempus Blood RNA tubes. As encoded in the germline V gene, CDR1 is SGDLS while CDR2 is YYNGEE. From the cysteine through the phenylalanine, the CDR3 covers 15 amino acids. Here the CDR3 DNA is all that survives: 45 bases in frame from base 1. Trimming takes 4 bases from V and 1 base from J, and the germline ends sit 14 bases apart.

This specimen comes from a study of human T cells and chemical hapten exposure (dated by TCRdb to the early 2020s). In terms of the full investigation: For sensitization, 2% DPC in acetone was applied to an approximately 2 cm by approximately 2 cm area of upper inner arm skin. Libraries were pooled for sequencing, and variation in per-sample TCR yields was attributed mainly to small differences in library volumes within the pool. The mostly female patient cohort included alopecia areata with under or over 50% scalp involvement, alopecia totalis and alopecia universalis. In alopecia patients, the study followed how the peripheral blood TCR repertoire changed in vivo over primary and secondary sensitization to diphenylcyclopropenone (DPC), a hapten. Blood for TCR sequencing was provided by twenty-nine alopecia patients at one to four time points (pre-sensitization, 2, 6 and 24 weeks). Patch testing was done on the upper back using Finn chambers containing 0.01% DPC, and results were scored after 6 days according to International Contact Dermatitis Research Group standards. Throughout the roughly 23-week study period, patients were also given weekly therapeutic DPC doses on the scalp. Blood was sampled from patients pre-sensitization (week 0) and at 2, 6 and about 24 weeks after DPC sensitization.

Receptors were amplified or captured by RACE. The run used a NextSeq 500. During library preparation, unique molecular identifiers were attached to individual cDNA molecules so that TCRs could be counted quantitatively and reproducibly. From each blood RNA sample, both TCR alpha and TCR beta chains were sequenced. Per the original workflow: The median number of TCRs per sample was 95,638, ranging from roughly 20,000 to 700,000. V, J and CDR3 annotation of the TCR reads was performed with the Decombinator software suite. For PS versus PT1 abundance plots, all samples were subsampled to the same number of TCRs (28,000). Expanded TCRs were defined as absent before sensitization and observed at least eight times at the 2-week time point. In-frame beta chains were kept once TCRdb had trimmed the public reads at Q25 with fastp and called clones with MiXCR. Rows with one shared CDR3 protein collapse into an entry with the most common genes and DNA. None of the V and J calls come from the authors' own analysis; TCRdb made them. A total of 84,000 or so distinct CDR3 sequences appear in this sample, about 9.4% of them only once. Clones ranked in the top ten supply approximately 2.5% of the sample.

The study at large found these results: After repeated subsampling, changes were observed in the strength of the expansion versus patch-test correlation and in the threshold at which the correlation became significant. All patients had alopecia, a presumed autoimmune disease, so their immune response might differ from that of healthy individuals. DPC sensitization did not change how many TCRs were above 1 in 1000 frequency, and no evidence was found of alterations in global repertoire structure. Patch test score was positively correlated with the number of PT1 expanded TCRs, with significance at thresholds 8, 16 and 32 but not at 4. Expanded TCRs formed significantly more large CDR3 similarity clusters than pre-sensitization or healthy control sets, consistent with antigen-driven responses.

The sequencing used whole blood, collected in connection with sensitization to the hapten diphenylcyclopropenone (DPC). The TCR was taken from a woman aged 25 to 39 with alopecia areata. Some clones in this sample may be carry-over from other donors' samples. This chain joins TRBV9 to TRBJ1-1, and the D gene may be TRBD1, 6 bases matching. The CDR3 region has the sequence CASSPNRAWNTEAFF. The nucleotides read TGTGCCAGCAGCCCTAACAGGGCCTGGAACACTGAAGCTTTCTTT.